The next 28 T cell receptor beta chains were all read from a single sample in a study of monozygotic twins with cystic fibrosis. The method was immunoSEQ multiplex PCR; TCRdb's version includes in-frame clones alone and lacks a portion of them. This sample yields tens of thousands of clones, of which approximately 70% are seen a single time; under 0.9% belongs to the top ten. Sequenced sample: blood. The source is a girl aged 5 to 17 with cystic fibrosis.

This clone was seen more than once but under ten times. V is TRBV6-6 and J is TRBJ1-5; D is perhaps TRBD1 (5 bases). Germline V gene sequence: CDR1 MNHNY, CDR2 SVGAGI (reference sequence). V was shortened by 7 bases and J by 4 bases, with 17 bases between the two germline ends. The CDR3 totals 15 residues. For the CDR3, the DNA is TGTGCCAGCACGGGGAGGTTGGGGGAAAATCAGCCCCAGCATTTT. Translating gives CASTGRLGENQPQHF.

The chain employs TRBV6-5 and TRBJ2-7; the D gene is possibly TRBD2 (6 bases). Germline CDR1 reads MNHEY; CDR2 reads SVGAGI. Trimming took 5 bases from V and 6 from J, leaving 14 bases between them. The CDR3 runs 13 residues. CDR3 region: CASSPGTSTEQYF. CDR3 in DNA: TGTGCCAGCAGTCCCGGGACTTCGACCGAGCAGTACTTC.

J is TRBJ1-4 and V is TRBV6-6; 12 positions match TRBD1. Looked up from germline, CDR1 is MNHNY and CDR2 is SVGAGI (reference sequence). V lost 4 bases and J lost 6; bases outside the gene matches: 6. The CDR3 runs 16 residues. CDR3 in DNA: TGTGCCAGCAGTTCCATCGGGACAGGGGGCGATGAAAAACTGTTTTTT. This translates into CASSSIGTGGDEKLFF.

This clone is a singleton in its sample. The rearrangement links TRBV7-8 to TRBJ2-1, with D possibly being TRBD2 (6 bases). The ends were cut back, 2 bases at V and 1 base at J, with 9 bases in the middle. CDR1 and CDR2 from the germline V gene are SGHVS and FQNEAQ. CDR3 size: 15 residues. This CDR3 reads CASSLMGRSYNEQFF. CDR3 in DNA: TGTGCCAGCAGCTTAATGGGGAGGTCCTACAATGAGCAGTTCTTC.

Only a few counts were recorded for this clone. The chain is built from TRBV5-4 and TRBJ2-5, with a possible D match to TRBD1 (8 bases). Per the germline V gene, CDR1 is SGHNT and CDR2 is YYREEE (reference sequence). This CDR3 is 15 amino acids long. Trimming removed 3 bases at V and 4 bases at J, with 16 bases between. The CDR3 sequence: CASSWSTGGGETQYF. The CDR3 DNA reads as TGTGCCAGCAGCTGGAGTACAGGGGGGGGAGAGACCCAGTACTTC.

V and J are TRBV18 and TRBJ1-5; D is unresolved. This CDR3 has 15 residues. V was shortened by 4 bases and J by 5 bases, with 15 bases between the two germline ends. The germline V gene encodes CDR1 KGHSH and CDR2 LQKENI. Here the CDR3 reads CASSRKGGGDQPQHF. The CDR3 DNA reads as TGTGCCAGCTCACGAAAGGGTGGCGGGGATCAGCCCCAGCATTTT. Looking up the rest from reference TRBV18 and TRBJ1-5 gives the full variable domain: NAGVMQNPRHLVRRRGQEARLRCSPMKGHSHVYWYRQLPEEGLKFMVYLQKENIIDESGMPKERFSAEFPKEGPSILRIQQVVRGDSAAYFCASSRKGGGDQPQHFGDGTRLSIL.

The chain is built from TRBV6-6 and TRBJ2-2, with D hard to call. The germline gives CDR1 MNHNY, CDR2 SVGAGI (reference sequence). The CDR3 is 14 amino acids. The V and J ends lost 2 bases and 9 bases respectively, with 13 bases between them. The CDR3 coding sequence is TGTGCCAGCAGTTACAGGTCGAGTGATCGGGAGCTGTTTTTT. Its translation: CASSYRSSDRELFF.

V gene TRBV9 combines with J gene TRBJ1-3; 8 bases line up with TRBD1. The V segment lost 4 bases and the J segment 8 bases; nucleotides outside the gene matches: 11. The CDR3 extends over 15 amino acids. Germline CDR1 reads SGDLS; CDR2 reads YYNGEE. The CDR3 region is CASSFHRTGRDTIYF. The DNA for the CDR3 is TGTGCCAGCAGCTTCCACAGGACAGGGAGGGACACCATATATTTT.

This sequence joins TRBV27 and TRBJ2-1; 7 bases line up with TRBD2. The CDR3 extends over 15 amino acids. Losses at the gene ends were 5 bases for V and 4 bases for J; bases not matched to a gene: 8. Germline V CDR1 and CDR2: MNHEY, SMNVEV (reference sequence). Here the CDR3 DNA reads TGTGCCAGCAGTCAGCAGCGGGGCCTTTACAATGAGCAGTTCTTC. This sequence encodes CASSQQRGLYNEQFF.

The chain recombines TRBV7-9 with TRBJ1-5; D is unclear. Trimming took 1 base from V and 5 from J, leaving 6 bases between them. Germline V gene sequence: CDR1 SEHNR, CDR2 FQNEAQ (reference sequence). The CDR3 spans 13 residues. CDR3 loop: CASSLGTYQPQHF. Here the CDR3 DNA reads TGTGCCAGCAGCTTAGGGACCTATCAGCCCCAGCATTTT.

This rearrangement joins TRBV11-2 to TRBJ2-3; possible D gene TRBD1, 7 bases. Germline CDR1 is SGHAT and CDR2 is FQNNGV. V gave up 10 bases and J gave up 0 bases, with 26 bases separating them. The CDR3 loop spans 18 amino acids. CDR3 in amino acids: CATSGGGKVSFSTDTQYF. CDR3 nucleotides: TGTGCCACCTCAGGGGGAGGCAAAGTCTCCTTTAGCACAGATACGCAGTATTTT.

This clone was observed a handful of times. The chain couples TRBV5-1 to TRBJ2-7; 7 nucleotides align to TRBD1. The germline V gene encodes CDR1 SGHRS and CDR2 YFSETQ. CDR3 length equals 16 residues. J lost 0 bases, V lost 4 bases, and 10 bases had no gene match. CDR3 region: CASSPGTVDLSYEQYF. CDR3 in DNA: TGCGCCAGCAGCCCGGGGACAGTGGATCTCTCCTACGAGCAGTACTTC.

The gene calls are TRBV18 and TRBJ2-7; no clear D gene. CDR1 and CDR2 from the germline V gene are KGHSH and LQKENI. The CDR3 has 14 residues. The germline V and J ends were trimmed by 2 bases and 2 bases, with 10 bases remaining between them. CDR3 coding DNA: TGTGCCAGCTCACCAGTTCCCCTTACCTACGAGCAGTACGTC. This sequence encodes CASSPVPLTYEQYV.

The sample holds a few counts of this clone. The chain employs TRBV5-3 and TRBJ2-5; D is unresolved. TRBV5-3 counts as an open reading frame of uncertain function. V dropped 4 bases and J dropped 3 bases, with 13 bases sitting between them. The CDR3 has 14 residues. The CDR3 loop is CARSPRIVKETQYF. The DNA of the CDR3 is TGTGCCAGAAGCCCCAGGATCGTCAAAGAGACCCAGTACTTC.

The gene calls are TRBV6-5 and TRBJ2-7; D may be TRBD1 (5 bases). The germline V gene has CDR1 MNHEY and CDR2 SVGAGI. Trimming took off 2 bases at V and 3 bases at J, with 11 bases between the two ends. CDR3 length equals 14 residues. The CDR3 DNA reads as TGTGCCAGCAGTTACGAAGGGGCTGGCTACGAGCAGTACTTC. Its translation is CASSYEGAGYEQYF.

The chain employs TRBV9 and TRBJ2-3; D is uncertain. Looked up from germline, CDR1 is SGDLS and CDR2 is YYNGEE. The CDR3 is 14 residues long. Trimming took off 0 bases at V and 6 bases at J, with 11 bases between the two ends. CDR3 residues: CASSVGGMGDTQYF. The CDR3 DNA is TGTGCCAGCAGCGTAGGTGGCATGGGGGATACGCAGTATTTT.

On this clone: One end of the junction fails to match germline, which may point to a read error. The chain employs TRBV7-2 and TRBJ2-5; 10 bases align to TRBD2. Per germline, CDR1 SGHTA and CDR2 FQGNSA. The CDR3 spans 14 residues. This CDR3 is CASSLAGDGETQYF. CDR3 DNA sequence: TGTGCCAGCAGCCTAGCGGGAGATGGGGAGACCCAGTACTTC. Looking up the rest from reference TRBV7-2 and TRBJ2-5 gives the full variable domain: GAGVSQSPSNKVTEKGKDVELRCDPISGHTALYWYRQSLGQGLEFLIYFQGNSAPDKSGLPSDRFSAERTGGSVSTLTIQRTQQEDSAVYLCASSLAGDGETQYFGPGTRLLVL.

The chain carries TRBV25-1 and TRBJ1-2; no clear D. V gave up 0 bases and J gave up 2 bases, with 7 bases separating them. The CDR3 covers 14 residues. Germline V CDR1 and CDR2: MGHDK, SYGVNS. Written as DNA, the CDR3 is TGTGCCAGCAGTGAATACAGCGCCAACTATGGCTACACCTTC. Its translation is CASSEYSANYGYTF.

This clone occurred a few times. This rearrangement joins TRBV5-1 to TRBJ1-2, with a tentative D call TRBD1 (6 bases). CDR3 length equals 13 residues. Germline V gene lookup returns CDR1 SGHRS and CDR2 YFSETQ. V lost 4 bases, J lost 7 bases, and 14 bases lay in between. The CDR3: CASSTSGAAGYTF. In DNA form, the CDR3 reads TGCGCCAGCAGCACGTCAGGGGCTGCTGGCTACACCTTC.

The chain recombines TRBV30 with TRBJ1-5; no definite D call. The length of the CDR3 is 13 residues. V dropped 5 bases and J dropped 2 bases, with 10 bases sitting between them. The V gene's germline CDR1 is GTSNPN and CDR2 SVGIG (reference sequence). The CDR3 DNA follows: TGTGCCTGGGGTCCGTCAGGCAATCAGCCCCAGCATTTT. As protein: CAWGPSGNQPQHF.

This clone has a single count. V gene TRBV10-3 combines with J gene TRBJ2-2; D may match TRBD1 or TRBD2 (5 bases each). Trimming cost V 2 bases and J 6 bases, with 16 bases left between them. This CDR3 spans 16 amino acids. Germline CDR1 and CDR2: ENHRY and SYGVKD. The CDR3 loop reads CAISELGTEVPGELFF. CDR3 DNA: TGTGCCATCAGTGAGCTCGGGACGGAAGTCCCCGGGGAGCTGTTTTTT.

This clone has a handful of counts. The chain couples TRBV19 to TRBJ2-2; D remains unclear. The CDR3 length is 12 residues. From germline, CDR1 is LNHDA and CDR2 SQIVND (reference sequence). Trimming removed 3 bases at V and 4 bases at J, with 3 bases between. The CDR3 DNA reads TGTGCCAGTAGTATTGCCACCGGGGAGCTGTTTTTT. It codes for CASSIATGELFF.

The genes are TRBV19 and TRBJ2-3, with TRBD2 matching 11 bases. Trimming cost V 4 bases and J 4 bases; bases outside gene matches: 10. Germline lookup yields CDR1 LNHDA and CDR2 SQIVND (reference sequence). CDR3 size: 17 residues. This chain's CDR3 is CASSSGTSGVEADTQYF. The DNA of the CDR3 is TGTGCCAGTAGTAGCGGGACTAGCGGAGTTGAGGCAGATACGCAGTATTTT. The entire variable domain, with the rest obtained from reference TRBV19 and TRBJ2-3, is as follows: DGGITQSPKYLFRKEGQNVTLSCEQNLNHDAMYWYRQDPGQGLRLIYYSQIVNDFQKGDIAEGYSVSREKKESFPLTVTSAQKNPTAFYLCASSSGTSGVEADTQYFGPGTRLTVL.

CDR3 sequence reads: CASSLGLAVNTGELFF. CDR3 nucleotide sequence: TGTGCCAGCAGCTTAGGACTAGCGGTGAACACCGGGGAGCTGTTTTTT. This chain connects TRBV11-3 to TRBJ2-2; 9 bases are a match to TRBD2. J gave up 1 base and V 1 base, and 1 base lay outside the gene matches. Germline lookup yields CDR1 SGHNT and CDR2 YENEEA. The CDR3 is 16 amino acids.

The chain combines TRBV4-3 with TRBJ2-4; TRBD1 agrees at 7 bases. J was trimmed by 1 base and V by 5 bases; bases with no gene match: 5. Germline V CDR1 and CDR2: LGHNA, YSLEER. The CDR3 length is 15 residues. The CDR3 protein is CASSGNRGAKNIQYF. CDR3 bases: TGCGCCAGCAGCGGAAACAGGGGTGCCAAAAACATTCAGTACTTC.

Only a few counts were recorded for this clone. This chain connects TRBV2 to TRBJ1-2, with 7 bases that match TRBD1. This CDR3 has 15 residues. Germline V gives CDR1 SNHLY, CDR2 FYNNEI. V lost 6 bases and J lost 4; bases outside the gene matches: 11. In nucleotides, the CDR3 is TGTGCCAGCAGACCCTTTATTACAGGGGCCTATGGCTACACCTTC. This codes for CASRPFITGAYGYTF.

This clone turned up a few times. J is TRBJ1-1 and V is TRBV19; 8 positions match TRBD1. CDR3 size: 13 residues. Germline trimming cut 10 bases from V and 5 bases from J; bases unmatched to any gene: 9. Germline CDR1 reads LNHDA; CDR2 reads SQIVND (reference sequence). As DNA, the CDR3 is TGTGCCACCATGGACAGGGCAGGGACTGAAGCTTTCTTT. Its protein product is CATMDRAGTEAFF.

This clone came up a few times. The chain combines TRBV6-1 with TRBJ1-2; 7 bases fit TRBD1. Losses at the gene ends were 2 bases for V and 8 bases for J; bases not matched to a gene: 11. This CDR3 spans 15 amino acids. Germline loops: CDR1 MNHNS, CDR2 SASEGT. CDR3 bases: TGTGCCAGCAGTGAATTCGTCGGCAGGGGGGAGGGCTACACCTTC. Protein product: CASSEFVGRGEGYTF.